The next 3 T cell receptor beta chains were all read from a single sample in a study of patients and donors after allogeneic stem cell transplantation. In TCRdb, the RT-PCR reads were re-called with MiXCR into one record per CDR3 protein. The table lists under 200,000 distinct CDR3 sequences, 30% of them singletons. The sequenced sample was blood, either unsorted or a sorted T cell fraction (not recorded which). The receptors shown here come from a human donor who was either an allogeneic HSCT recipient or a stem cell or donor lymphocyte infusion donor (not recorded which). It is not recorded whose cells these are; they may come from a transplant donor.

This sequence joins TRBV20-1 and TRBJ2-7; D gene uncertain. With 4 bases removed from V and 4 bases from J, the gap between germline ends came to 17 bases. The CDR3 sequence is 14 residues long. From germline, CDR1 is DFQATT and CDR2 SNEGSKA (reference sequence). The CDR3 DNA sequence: TGCAGTGCTAAGAGACCCCTAGGAGTTTACGAGCAGTACTTC. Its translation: CSAKRPLGVYEQYF.

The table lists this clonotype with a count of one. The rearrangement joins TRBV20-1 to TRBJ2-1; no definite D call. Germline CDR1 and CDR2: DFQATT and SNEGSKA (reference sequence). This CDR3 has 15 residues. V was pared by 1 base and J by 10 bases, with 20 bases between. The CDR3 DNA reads TGCAGTGCTAGAGCCCTCGACGCACTGACACCCGAGCAGTTCTTC. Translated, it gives CSARALDALTPEQFF.

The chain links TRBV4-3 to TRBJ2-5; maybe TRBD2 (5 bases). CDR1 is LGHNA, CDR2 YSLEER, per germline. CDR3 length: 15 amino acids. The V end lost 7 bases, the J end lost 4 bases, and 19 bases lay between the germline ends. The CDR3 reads CASTPTRVLGETQYF. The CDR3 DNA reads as TGCGCCAGCACCCCTACTAGGGTATTAGGAGAGACCCAGTACTTC.